This TCR beta chain was recorded in a study of T-cell reconstitution after alpha-beta-depleted transplantation in children. Preparing the TCRbeta library involved the use of unique molecular identifiers. TCRdb re-called the PCR reads with MiXCR, one entry per CDR3 protein. This table holds some 490,000 distinct CDR3 sequences, about 12% found once. Germline lookup yields CDR1 SGHNT and CDR2 YYREEE (reference sequence). V was cut by 4 bases and J by 1 base, with 15 bases left in between. CDR3 length: 16 amino acids. The clonotype was recovered from a human donor who donated a stem cell graft to a child with combined immunodeficiency. The chain joins TRBV5-4 to TRBJ2-1; D possibly corresponds to TRBD1 (5 bases). This sample comprised PBMCs from the stem cell graft donor, obtained from the stem cell graft. This CDR3 reads CASSNGGAGSYNEQFF. The CDR3 DNA reads TGTGCCAGCAGCAATGGTGGGGCTGGTTCCTACAATGAGCAGTTCTTC.